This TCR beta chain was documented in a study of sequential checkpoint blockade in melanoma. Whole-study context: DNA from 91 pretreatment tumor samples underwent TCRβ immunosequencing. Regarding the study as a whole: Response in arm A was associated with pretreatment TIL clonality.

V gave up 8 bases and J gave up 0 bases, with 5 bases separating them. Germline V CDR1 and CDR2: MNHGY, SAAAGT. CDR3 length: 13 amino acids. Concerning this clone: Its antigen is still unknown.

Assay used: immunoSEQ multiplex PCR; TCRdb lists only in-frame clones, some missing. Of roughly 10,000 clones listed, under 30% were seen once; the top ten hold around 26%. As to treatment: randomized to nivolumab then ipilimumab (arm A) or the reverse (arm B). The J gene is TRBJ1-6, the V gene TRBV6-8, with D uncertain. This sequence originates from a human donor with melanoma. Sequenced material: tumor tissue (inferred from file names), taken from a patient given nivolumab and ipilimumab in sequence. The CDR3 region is CASGSSYNSPLHF. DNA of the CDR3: TGTGCCAGCGGGAGCTCCTATAATTCACCCCTCCACTTT.